This TCR beta chain derives from a study of CD8+ T cells in alopecia areata. Treatment in this sample: oral pan-JAK inhibitor, 5-10 mg twice daily. As concerns this clone: Antigen unknown.

The V segment lost 4 bases and the J segment 1 base; nucleotides outside the gene matches: 3. The CDR3 consists of 15 residues. Per the germline V gene, CDR1 is LGHNA and CDR2 is YNFKEQ. Points from the study as a whole: It was less clear whether patients shared TCRs than it was in mice, possibly because of HLA. Affected scalp, especially in alopecia totalis/universalis, had a higher clonality than normal scalp did.

The authors extracted RNA and reverse transcribed it into cDNA as the sequencing template. Profiled with immunoSEQ multiplex PCR; TCRdb holds only in-frame clones, not every one. There are 90,000 to 120,000 clones in the sample; 84% occur only once, and over 20% lies in the top ten. The rearrangement uses TRBV4-2 and TRBJ1-5, with TRBD1 matching over 8 bases. This receptor was identified in a human donor with alopecia areata. The sequenced sample was CD8+ T cells sorted from blood, obtained at week 24, from a patient treated with tofacitinib. For the CDR3, the DNA is TGTGCCAGCAGCCCTAGACAGGGGAGCAATCAGCCCCAGCATTTT. The encoded protein is CASSPRQGSNQPQHF.